This T cell receptor (beta chain) was captured in a study of graft-versus-host responses after intestinal transplantation. The CDR3 is made up of 15 amino acids. CDR1 SGHRS and CDR2 YFSETQ come from the germline V gene. The V gene end was trimmed by 3 bases and the J gene end by 4 bases; junction bases not matched to a gene: 6. On this clone itself: Its antigen is unknown.

Method: immunoSEQ multiplex PCR; TCRdb's copy keeps in-frame clones and lacks some. The sample carries under 150,000 clones, about nine tenths recorded once. The sequences come from unstimulated CD4+ T cells sorted from spleen or lymph node cells, collected before intestinal transplant. The clonotype was recovered from a human donor who received an intestinal transplant. The chain carries TRBV5-1 and TRBJ2-5, with 10 bases lining up with TRBD2. The CDR3 reads CASSWLAGVGETQYF. CDR3 DNA: TGCGCCAGCAGCTGGCTAGCGGGGGTGGGAGAGACCCAGTACTTC. The variable domain in full, with the rest retrieved from reference TRBV5-1 and TRBJ2-5, is KAGVTQTPRYLIKTRGQQVTLSCSPISGHRSVSWYQQTPGQGLQFLFEYFSETQRNKGNFPGRFSGRQFSNSRSEMNVSTLELGDSALYLCASSWLAGVGETQYFGPGTRLLVL.